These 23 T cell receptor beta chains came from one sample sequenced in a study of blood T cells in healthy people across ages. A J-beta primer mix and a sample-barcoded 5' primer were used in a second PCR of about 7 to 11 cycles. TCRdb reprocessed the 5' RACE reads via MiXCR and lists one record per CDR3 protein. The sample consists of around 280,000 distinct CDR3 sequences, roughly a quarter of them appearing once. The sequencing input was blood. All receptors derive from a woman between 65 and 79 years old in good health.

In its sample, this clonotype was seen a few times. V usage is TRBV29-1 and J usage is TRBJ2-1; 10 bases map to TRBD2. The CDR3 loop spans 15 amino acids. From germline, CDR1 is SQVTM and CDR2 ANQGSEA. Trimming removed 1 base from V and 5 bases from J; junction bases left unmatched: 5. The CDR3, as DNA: TGCAGCGTTGAAGGCGCTAGCGGGAGCGACAATGAGCAGTTCTTC. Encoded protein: CSVEGASGSDNEQFF.

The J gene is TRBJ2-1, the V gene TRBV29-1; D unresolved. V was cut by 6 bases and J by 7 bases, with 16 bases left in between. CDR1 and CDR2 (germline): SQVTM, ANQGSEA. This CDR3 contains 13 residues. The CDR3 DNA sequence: TGCAGCGTGACTGAAATCTCGCGGAATGAGCAGTTCTTC. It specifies CSVTEISRNEQFF.

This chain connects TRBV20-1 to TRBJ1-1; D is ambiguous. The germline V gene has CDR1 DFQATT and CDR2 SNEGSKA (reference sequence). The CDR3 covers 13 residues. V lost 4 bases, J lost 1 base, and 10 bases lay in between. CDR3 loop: CSAKSRRNTEAFF. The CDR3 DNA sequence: TGCAGTGCTAAAAGCAGGCGGAACACTGAAGCTTTCTTT.

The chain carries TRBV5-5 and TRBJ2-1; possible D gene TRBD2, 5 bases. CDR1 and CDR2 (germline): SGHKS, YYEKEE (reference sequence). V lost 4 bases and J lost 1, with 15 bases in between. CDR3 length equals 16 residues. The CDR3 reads CASSGLLGGSYNEQFF. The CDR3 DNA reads TGTGCCAGCAGCGGGCTACTCGGCGGGTCCTACAATGAGCAGTTCTTC.

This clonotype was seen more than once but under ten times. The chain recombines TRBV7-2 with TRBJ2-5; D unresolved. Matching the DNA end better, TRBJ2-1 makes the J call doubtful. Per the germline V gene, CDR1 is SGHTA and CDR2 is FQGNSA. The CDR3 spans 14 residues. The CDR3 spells CASSPDWANDEQFF. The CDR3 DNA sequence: TGTGCCAGCAGCCCCGACTGGGCGAACGATGAGCAGTTCTTC.

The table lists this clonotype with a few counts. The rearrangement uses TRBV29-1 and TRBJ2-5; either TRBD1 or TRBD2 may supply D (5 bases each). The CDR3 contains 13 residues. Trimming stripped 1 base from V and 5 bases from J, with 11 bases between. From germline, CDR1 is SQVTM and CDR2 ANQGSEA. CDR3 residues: CSVEGGWGETQYF. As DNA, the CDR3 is TGCAGCGTTGAAGGAGGGTGGGGGGAGACCCAGTACTTC.

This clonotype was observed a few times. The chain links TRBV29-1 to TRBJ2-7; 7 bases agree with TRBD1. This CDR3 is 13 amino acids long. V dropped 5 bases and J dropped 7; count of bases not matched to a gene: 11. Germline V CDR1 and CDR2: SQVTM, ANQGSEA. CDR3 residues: CSVSTGTFGEQYF. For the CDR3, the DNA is TGCAGCGTTTCGACAGGGACCTTCGGGGAGCAGTACTTC.

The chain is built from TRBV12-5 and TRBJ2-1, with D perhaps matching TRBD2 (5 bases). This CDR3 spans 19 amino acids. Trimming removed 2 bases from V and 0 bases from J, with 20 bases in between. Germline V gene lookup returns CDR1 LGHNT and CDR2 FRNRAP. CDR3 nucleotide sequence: TGTGCTAGTGGTTTGAAAACCCTAAAGCTAGCAAGCTCCTACAATGAGCAGTTCTTC. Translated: CASGLKTLKLASSYNEQFF.

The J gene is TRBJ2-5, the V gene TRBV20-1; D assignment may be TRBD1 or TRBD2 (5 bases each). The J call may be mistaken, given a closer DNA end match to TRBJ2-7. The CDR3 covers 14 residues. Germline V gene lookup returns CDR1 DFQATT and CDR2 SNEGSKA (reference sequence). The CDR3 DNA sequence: TGCAGTGCTAGAGATTTCGGGACCGCCGGCGAGCAGTACTTC. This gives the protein CSARDFGTAGEQYF.

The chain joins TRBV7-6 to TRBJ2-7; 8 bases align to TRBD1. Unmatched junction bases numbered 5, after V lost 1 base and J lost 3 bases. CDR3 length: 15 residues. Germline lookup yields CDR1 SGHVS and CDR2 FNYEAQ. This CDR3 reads CASSLEVDRGYEQYF. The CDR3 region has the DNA TGTGCCAGCAGCTTAGAAGTCGACAGGGGCTACGAGCAGTACTTC.

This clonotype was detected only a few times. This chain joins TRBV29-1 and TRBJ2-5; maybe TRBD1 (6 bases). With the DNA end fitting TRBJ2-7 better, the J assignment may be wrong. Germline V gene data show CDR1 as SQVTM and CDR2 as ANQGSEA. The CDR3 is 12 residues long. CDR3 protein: CSVEDSPYEQYF. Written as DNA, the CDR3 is TGCAGCGTGGAGGACAGCCCCTACGAGCAGTACTTC.

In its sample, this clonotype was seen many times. This CDR3 reads CSVTELYEQYF. The CDR3 DNA reads TGCAGCGTGACGGAGCTGTACGAGCAGTACTTC. The rearrangement joins TRBV29-1 to TRBJ2-7; D ambiguous. Germline V gene sequence: CDR1 SQVTM, CDR2 ANQGSEA. The CDR3 has 11 amino acids. Trimming removed 6 bases at V and 4 bases at J, with 10 bases between.

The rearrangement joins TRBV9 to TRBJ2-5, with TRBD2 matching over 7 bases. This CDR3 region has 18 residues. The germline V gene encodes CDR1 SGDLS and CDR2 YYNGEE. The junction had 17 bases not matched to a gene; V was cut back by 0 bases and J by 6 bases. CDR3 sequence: CASSVEDGSAAGWQTQYF. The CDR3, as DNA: TGTGCCAGCAGCGTAGAAGATGGTAGTGCAGCGGGGTGGCAGACCCAGTACTTC.

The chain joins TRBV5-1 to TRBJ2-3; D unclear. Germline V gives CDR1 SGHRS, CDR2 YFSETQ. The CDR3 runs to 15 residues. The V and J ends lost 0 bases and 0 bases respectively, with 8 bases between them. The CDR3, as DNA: TGCGCCAGCAGCTTGGTGGAGAAAAGCACAGATACGCAGTATTTT. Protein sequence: CASSLVEKSTDTQYF.

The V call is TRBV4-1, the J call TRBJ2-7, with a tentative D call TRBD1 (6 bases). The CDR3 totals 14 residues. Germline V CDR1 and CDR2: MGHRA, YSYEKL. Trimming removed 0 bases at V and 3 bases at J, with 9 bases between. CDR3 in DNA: TGCGCCAGCAGCCAAGAGGGGGCGCGCTACGAGCAGTACTTC. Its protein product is CASSQEGARYEQYF.

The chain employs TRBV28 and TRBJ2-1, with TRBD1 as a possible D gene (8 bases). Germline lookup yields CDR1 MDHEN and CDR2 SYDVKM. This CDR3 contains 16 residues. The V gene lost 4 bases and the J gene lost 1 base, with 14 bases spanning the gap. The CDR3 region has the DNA TGTGCCAGCAGTTCGACAGGGGAGGGGTCCTACAATGAGCAGTTCTTC. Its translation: CASSSTGEGSYNEQFF.

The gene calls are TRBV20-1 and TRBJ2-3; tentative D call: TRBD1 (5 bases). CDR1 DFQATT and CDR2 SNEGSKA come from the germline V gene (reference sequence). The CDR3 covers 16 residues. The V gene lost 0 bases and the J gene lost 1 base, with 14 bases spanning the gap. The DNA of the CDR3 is TGCAGTGCTAGAGATCCTCAACTCAGGGGCACAGATACGCAGTATTTT. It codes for CSARDPQLRGTDTQYF.

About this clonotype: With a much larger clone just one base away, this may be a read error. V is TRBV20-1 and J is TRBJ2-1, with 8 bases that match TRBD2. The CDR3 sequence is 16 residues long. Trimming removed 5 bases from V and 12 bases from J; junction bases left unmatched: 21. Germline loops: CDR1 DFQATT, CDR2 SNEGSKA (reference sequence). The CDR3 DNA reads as TGCAGTGCTCCTCTCCGTAGCGGGACCTTTACCTATGTGCAGTTCTTC. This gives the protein CSAPLRSGTFTYVQFF.

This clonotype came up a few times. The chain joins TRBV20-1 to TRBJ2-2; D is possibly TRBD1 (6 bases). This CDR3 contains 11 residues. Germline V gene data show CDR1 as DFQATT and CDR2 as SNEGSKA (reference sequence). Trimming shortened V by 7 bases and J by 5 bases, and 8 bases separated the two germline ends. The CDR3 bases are TGCAGTGGGACAGAGACCGGGGAGCTGTTTTTT. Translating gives CSGTETGELFF.

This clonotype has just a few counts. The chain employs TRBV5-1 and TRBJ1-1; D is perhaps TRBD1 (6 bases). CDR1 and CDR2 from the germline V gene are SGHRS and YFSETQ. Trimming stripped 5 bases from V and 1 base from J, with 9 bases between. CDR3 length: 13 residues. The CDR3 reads CASRSGANTEAFF. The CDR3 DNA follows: TGCGCCAGCAGGTCGGGGGCGAACACTGAAGCTTTCTTT.

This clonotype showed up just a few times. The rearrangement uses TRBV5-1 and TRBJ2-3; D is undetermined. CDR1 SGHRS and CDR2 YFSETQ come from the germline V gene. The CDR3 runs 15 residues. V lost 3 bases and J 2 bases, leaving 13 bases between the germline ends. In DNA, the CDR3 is TGCGCCAGCAGCTCTTTGTCCAGCCCCACAGATACGCAGTATTTT. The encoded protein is CASSSLSSPTDTQYF.

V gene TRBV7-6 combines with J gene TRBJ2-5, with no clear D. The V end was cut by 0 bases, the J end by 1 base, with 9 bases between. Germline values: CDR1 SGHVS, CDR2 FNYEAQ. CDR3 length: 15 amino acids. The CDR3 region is CASSLAVTAQETQYF. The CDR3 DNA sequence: TGTGCCAGCAGCTTAGCCGTCACCGCCCAAGAGACCCAGTACTTC.

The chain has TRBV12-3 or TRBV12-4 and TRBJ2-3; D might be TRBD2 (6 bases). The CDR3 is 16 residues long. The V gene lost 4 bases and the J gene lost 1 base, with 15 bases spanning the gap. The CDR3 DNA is TGTGCCAGCAGTTCCCTTAGCGGTATGGGCACAGATACGCAGTATTTT. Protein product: CASSSLSGMGTDTQYF.